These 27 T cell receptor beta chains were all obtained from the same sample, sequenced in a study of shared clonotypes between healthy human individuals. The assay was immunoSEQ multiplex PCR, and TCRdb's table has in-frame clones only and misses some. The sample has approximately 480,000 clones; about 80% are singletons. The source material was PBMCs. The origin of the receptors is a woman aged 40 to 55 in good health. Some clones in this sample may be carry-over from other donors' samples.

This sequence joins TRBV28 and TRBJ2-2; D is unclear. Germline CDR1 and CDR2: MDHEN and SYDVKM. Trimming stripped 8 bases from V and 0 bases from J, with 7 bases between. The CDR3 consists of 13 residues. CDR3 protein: CASYRANTGELFF. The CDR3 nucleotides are TGTGCCAGCTACAGAGCGAACACCGGGGAGCTGTTTTTT.

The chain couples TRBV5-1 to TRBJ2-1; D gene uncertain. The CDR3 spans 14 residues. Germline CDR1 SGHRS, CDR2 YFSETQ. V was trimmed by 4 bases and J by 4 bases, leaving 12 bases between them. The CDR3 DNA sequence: TGCGCCAGCAGCCCTCGACTCAGGTACAATGAGCAGTTCTTC. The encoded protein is CASSPRLRYNEQFF.

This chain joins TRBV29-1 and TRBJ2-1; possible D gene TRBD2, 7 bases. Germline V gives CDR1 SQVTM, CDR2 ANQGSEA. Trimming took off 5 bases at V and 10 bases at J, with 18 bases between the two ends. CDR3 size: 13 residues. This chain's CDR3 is CSVWPAGAGEQFF. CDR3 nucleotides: TGCAGCGTTTGGCCTGCGGGGGCAGGGGAGCAGTTCTTC.

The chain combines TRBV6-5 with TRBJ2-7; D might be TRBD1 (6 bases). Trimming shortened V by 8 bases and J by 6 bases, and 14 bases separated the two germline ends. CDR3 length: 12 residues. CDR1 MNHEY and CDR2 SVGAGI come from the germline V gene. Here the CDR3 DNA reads TGTGCCAGCTGGCGTGGGGGCGGCGAGCAGTACTTC. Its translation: CASWRGGGEQYF.

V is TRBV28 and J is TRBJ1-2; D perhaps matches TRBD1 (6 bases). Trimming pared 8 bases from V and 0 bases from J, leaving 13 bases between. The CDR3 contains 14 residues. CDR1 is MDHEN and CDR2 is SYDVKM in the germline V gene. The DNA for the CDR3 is TGTGCCAGCGATGGGGGGCTGACTAACTATGGCTACACCTTC. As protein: CASDGGLTNYGYTF.

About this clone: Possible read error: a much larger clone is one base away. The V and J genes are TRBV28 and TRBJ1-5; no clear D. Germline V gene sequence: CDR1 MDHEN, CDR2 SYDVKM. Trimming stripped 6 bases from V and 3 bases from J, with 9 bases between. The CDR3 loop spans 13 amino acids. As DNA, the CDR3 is TGTGCCAGCAGCCCAGTGGCCAATCAGCCCCAGCATTTT. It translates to CASSPVANQPQHF.

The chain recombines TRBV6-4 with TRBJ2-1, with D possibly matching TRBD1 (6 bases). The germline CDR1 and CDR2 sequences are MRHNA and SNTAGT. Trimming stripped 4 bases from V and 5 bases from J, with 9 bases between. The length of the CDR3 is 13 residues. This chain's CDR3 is CASSGQENNEQFF. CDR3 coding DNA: TGTGCCAGCAGTGGACAGGAAAACAATGAGCAGTTCTTC.

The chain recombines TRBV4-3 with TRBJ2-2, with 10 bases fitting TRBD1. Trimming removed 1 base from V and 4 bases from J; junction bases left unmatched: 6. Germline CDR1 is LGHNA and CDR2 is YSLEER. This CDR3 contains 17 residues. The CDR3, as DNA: TGCGCCAGCAGCCAAGGACAGGGGGCGAAGGGCACCGGGGAGCTGTTTTTT. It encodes CASSQGQGAKGTGELFF.

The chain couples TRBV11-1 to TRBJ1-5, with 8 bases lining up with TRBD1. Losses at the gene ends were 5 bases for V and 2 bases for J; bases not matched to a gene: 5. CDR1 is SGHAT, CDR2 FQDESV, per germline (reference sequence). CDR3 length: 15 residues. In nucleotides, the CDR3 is TGTGCCAGCAGCCCAGGGACAGGAGGCAATCAGCCCCAGCATTTT. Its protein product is CASSPGTGGNQPQHF.

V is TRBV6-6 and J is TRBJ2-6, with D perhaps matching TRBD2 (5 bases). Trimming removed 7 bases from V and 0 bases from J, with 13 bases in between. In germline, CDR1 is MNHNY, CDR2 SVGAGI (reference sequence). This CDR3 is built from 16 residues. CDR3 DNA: TGTGCCAGCACCTCGAGGGATTCCTCTGGGGCCAACGTCCTGACTTTC. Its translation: CASTSRDSSGANVLTF.

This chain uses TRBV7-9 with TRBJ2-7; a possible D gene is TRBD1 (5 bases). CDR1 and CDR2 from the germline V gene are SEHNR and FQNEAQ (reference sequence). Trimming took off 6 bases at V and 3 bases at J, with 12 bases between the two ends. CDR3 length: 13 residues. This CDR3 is CASSPTAFYEQYF. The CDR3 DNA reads TGTGCCAGCAGTCCGACAGCTTTCTACGAGCAGTACTTC.

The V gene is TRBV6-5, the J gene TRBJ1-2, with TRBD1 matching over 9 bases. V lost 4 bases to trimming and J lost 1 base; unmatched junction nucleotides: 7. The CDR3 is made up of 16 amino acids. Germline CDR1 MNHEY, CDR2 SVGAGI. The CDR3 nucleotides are TGTGCCAGCAGTTGGGGACAGGGCCTGGGTAACTATGGCTACACCTTC. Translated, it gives CASSWGQGLGNYGYTF.

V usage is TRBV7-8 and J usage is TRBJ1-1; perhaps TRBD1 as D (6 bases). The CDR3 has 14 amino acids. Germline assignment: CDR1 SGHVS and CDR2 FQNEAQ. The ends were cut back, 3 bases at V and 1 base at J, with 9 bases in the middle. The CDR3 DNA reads TGTGCCAGCAGCTTGACAGGAAAGAACACTGAAGCTTTCTTT. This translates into CASSLTGKNTEAFF.

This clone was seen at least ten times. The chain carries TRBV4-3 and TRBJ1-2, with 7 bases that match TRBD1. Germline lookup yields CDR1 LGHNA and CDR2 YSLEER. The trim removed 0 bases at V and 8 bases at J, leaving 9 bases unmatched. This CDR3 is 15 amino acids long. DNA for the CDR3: TGCGCCAGCAGCCAAGATGCCGAGGGGGCTTTGGGCTACACCTTC. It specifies CASSQDAEGALGYTF.

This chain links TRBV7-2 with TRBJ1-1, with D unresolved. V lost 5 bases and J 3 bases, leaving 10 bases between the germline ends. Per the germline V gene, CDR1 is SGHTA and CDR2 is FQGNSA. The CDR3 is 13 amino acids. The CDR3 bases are TGTGCCAGCAGCGCCTCAATATACACTGAAGCTTTCTTT. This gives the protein CASSASIYTEAFF.

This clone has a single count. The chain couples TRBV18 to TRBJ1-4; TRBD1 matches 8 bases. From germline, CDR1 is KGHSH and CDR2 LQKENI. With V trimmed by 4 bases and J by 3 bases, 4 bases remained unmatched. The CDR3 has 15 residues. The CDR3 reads CASSLGQGPNEKLFF. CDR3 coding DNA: TGTGCCAGCTCACTCGGACAGGGACCTAATGAAAAACTGTTTTTT.

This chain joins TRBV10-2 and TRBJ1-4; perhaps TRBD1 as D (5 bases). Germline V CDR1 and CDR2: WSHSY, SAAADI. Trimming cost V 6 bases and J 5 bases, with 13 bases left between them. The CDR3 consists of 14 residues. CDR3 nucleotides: TGCGCCAGCAGGGGGACCGCTTCGAATGAAAAACTGTTTTTT. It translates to CASRGTASNEKLFF.

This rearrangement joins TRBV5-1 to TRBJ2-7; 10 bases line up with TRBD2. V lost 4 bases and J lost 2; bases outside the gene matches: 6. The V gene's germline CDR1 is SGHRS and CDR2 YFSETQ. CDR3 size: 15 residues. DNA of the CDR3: TGCGCCAGCAGCCACGGACTAGCGGAGACCTACGAGCAGTACTTC. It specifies CASSHGLAETYEQYF.

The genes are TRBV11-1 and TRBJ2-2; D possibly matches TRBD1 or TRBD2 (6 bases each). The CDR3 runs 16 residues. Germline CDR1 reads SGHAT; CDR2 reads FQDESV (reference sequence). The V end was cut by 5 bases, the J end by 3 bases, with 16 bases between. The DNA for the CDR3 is TGTGCCAGCAGCGTCCTAGGGGGGTTAGACACCGGGGAGCTGTTTTTT. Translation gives CASSVLGGLDTGELFF.

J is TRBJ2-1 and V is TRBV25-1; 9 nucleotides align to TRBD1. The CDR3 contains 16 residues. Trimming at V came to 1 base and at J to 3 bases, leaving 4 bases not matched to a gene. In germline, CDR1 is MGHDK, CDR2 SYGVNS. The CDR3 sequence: CASSEFGTGRYNEQFF. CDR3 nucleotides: TGTGCCAGCAGTGAATTCGGGACAGGGCGCTACAATGAGCAGTTCTTC. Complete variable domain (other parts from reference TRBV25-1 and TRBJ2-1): EADIYQTPRYLVIGTGKKITLECSQTMGHDKMYWYQQDPGMELHLIHYSYGVNSTEKGDLSSESTVSRIRTEHFPLTLESARPSHTSQYLCASSEFGTGRYNEQFFGPGTRLTVL.

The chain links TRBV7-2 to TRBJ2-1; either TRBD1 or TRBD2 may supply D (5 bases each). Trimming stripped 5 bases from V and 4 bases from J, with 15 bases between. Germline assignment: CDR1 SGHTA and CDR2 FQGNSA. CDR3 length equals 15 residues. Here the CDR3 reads CASSPSGTGYNEQFF. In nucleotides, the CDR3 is TGTGCCAGCAGCCCAAGCGGCACAGGATACAATGAGCAGTTCTTC.

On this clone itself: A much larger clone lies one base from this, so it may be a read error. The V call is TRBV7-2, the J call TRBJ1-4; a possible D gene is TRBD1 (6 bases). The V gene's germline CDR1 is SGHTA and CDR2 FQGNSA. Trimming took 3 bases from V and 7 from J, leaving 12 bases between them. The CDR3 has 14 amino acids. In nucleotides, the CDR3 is TGTGCCAGCAGCTTCGGGGGCGCGAGTGAAAAACTGTTTTTT. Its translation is CASSFGGASEKLFF.

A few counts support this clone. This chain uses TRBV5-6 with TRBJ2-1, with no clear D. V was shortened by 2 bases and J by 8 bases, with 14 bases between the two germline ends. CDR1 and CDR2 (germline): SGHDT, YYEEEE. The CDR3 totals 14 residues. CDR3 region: CASSLGGFRDEQFF. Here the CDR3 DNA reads TGTGCCAGCAGCTTAGGCGGCTTTCGGGATGAGCAGTTCTTC.

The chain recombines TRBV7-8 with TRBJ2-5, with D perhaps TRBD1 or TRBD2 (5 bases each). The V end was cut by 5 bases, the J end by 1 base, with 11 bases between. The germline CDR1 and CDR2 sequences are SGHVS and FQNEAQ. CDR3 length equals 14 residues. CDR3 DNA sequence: TGTGCCAGCAGCCGCCCGGGGCTCCAAGAGACCCAGTACTTC. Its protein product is CASSRPGLQETQYF. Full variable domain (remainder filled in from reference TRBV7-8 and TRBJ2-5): GAGVSQSPRYKVAKRGQDVALRCDPISGHVSLFWYQQALGQGPEFLTYFQNEAQLDKSGLPSDRFFAERPEGSVSTLKIQRTQQEDSAVYLCASSRPGLQETQYFGPGTRLLVL.

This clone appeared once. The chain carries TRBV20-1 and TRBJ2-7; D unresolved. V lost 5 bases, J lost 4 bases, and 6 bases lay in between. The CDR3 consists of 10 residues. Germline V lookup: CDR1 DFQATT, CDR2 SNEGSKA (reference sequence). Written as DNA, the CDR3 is TGCAGTGCTGTCCGTTACGAGCAGTACTTC. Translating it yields CSAVRYEQYF.

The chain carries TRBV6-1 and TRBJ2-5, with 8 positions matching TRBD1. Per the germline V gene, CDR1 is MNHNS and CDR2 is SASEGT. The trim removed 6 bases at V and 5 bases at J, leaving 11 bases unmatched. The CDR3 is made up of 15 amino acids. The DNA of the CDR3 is TGTGCCAGCAGGACGCCGGGACAGGCCAAGGAGACCCAGTACTTC. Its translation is CASRTPGQAKETQYF.

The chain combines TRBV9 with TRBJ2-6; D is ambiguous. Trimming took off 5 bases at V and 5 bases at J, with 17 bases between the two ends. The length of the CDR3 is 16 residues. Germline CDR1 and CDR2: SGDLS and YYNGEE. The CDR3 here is CASSVLYQSRANVLTF. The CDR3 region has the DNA TGTGCCAGCAGTGTTTTGTACCAAAGTCGGGCCAACGTCCTGACTTTC.